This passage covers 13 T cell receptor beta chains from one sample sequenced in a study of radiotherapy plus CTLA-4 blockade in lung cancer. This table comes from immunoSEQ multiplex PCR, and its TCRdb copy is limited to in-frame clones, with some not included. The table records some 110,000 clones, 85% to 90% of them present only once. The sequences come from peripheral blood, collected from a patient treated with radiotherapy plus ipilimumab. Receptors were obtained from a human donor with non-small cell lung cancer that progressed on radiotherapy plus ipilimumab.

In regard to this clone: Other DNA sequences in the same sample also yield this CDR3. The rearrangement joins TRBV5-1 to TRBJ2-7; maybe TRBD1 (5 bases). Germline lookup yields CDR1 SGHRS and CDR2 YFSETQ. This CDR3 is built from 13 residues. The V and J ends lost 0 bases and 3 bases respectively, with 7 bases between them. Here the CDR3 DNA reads TGCGCCAGCAGCTTGGATCAGGGCTACGAGCAGTACTTC. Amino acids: CASSLDQGYEQYF.

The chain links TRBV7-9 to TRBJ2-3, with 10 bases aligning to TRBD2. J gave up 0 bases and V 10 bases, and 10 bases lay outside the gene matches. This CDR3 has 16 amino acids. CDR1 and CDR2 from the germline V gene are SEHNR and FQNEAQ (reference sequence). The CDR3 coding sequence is TGTGCCACCCCTACTAGCGGGATAACTAGCACAGATACGCAGTATTTT. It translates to CATPTSGITSTDTQYF.

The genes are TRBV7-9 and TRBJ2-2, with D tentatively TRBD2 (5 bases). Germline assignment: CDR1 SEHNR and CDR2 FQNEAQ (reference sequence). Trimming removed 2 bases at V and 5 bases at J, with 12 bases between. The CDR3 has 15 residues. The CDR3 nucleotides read TGTGCCAGCAGCTTAAATGGTCGGGATACCGGGGAGCTGTTTTTT. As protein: CASSLNGRDTGELFF.

CDR3 in amino acids: CASSLQAGRADTQYF. The CDR3 nucleotides read TGTGCCAGCAGCCTTCAGGCCGGGAGGGCAGATACGCAGTATTTT. The chain links TRBV9 to TRBJ2-3; TRBD2 matches 8 bases. Germline-derived CDR1 and CDR2 are SGDLS and YYNGEE. This CDR3 spans 15 amino acids. The ends lost 4 bases at V and 4 bases at J; junction bases unmatched: 8.

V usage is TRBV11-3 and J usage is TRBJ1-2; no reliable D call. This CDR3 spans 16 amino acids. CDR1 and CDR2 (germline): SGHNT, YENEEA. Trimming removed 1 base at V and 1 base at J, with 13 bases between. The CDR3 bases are TGTGCCAGCAGCTTAGTATCAGCAGACCTTAACTATGGCTACACCTTC. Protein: CASSLVSADLNYGYTF.

CDR3 region: CASSPYGTAINYEQYF. The CDR3 DNA is TGTGCCAGCTCACCATATGGGACTGCGATAAACTACGAGCAGTACTTC. This rearrangement joins TRBV18 to TRBJ2-7, with D perhaps TRBD2 (6 bases). Germline V gene data show CDR1 as KGHSH and CDR2 as LQKENI. Trimming pared 2 bases from V and 3 bases from J, leaving 17 bases between. The CDR3 is 16 amino acids.

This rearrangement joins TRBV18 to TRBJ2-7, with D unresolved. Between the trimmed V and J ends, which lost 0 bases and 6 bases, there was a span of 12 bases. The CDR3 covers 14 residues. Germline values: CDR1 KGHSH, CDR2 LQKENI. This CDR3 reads CASSPPGFLGEQYF. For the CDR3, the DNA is TGTGCCAGCTCACCACCGGGTTTCCTGGGCGAGCAGTACTTC.

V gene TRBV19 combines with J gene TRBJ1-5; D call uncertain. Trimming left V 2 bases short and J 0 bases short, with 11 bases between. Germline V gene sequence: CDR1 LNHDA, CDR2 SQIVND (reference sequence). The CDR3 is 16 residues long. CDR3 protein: CASSITPEYSNQPQHF. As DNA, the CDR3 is TGTGCCAGTAGTATAACCCCAGAGTATAGCAATCAGCCCCAGCATTTT.

Here the CDR3 DNA reads TGTGCCAGCAGGGGGGGCGGGGCCACAGATACGCAGTATTTT. Its translation is CASRGGGATDTQYF. The V and J genes are TRBV6-1 and TRBJ2-3; D possibly matches TRBD1 or TRBD2 (6 bases each). This CDR3 spans 14 amino acids. Per the germline V gene, CDR1 is MNHNS and CDR2 is SASEGT. V lost 6 bases and J 2 bases, leaving 12 bases between the germline ends.

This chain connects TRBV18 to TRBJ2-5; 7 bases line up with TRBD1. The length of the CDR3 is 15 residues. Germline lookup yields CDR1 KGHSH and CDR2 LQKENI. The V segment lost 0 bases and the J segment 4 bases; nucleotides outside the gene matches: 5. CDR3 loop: CASSPPQGLGETQYF. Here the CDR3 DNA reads TGTGCCAGCTCACCACCACAGGGGCTGGGAGAGACCCAGTACTTC.

CDR3 DNA sequence: TGTGCCAGCAGTGTACAGGGCTTTTTGGGCGAGCAGTACTTC. Translation gives CASSVQGFLGEQYF. The V call is TRBV6-1, the J call TRBJ2-7, with TRBD1 as a possible D gene (6 bases). Germline V gene sequence: CDR1 MNHNS, CDR2 SASEGT. The CDR3 runs to 14 residues. V lost 4 bases and J lost 6, with 16 bases in between.

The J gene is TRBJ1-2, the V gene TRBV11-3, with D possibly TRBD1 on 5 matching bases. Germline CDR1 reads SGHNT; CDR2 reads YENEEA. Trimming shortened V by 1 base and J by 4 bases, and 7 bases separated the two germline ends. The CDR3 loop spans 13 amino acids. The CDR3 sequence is CASSLVRGYGYTF. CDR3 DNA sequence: TGTGCCAGCAGCTTAGTGAGGGGCTATGGCTACACCTTC.

The CDR3 is CASSYNRGTEAFF. CDR3 nucleotide sequence: TGTGCCAGCAGTTACAACAGGGGCACTGAAGCTTTCTTT. The rearrangement uses TRBV6-5 and TRBJ1-1; TRBD1 matches at 7 bases. The CDR3 sequence is 13 residues long. The V gene end was trimmed by 2 bases and the J gene end by 4 bases; junction bases not matched to a gene: 1. Germline V gene sequence: CDR1 MNHEY, CDR2 SVGAGI.